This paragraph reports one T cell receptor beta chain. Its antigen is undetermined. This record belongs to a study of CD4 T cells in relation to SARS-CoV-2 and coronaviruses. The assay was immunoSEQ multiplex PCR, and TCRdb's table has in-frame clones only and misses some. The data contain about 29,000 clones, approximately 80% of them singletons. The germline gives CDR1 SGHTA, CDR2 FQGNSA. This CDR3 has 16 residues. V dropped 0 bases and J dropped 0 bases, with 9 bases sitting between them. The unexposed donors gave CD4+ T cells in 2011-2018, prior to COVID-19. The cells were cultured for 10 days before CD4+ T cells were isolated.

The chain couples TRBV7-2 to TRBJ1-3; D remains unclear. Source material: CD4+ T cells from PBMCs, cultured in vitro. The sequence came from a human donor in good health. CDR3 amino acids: CASSLAPGLSGNTIYF. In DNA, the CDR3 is TGTGCCAGCAGCTTAGCGCCCGGTCTCTCTGGAAACACCATATATTTT.